The 27 T cell receptor beta chains below were found in one sample sequenced in a study of immune characterization of retroperitoneal liposarcoma. TCRdb reanalysed the PCR reads using MiXCR and keeps one entry per CDR3 protein. Of approximately 9,600 distinct CDR3 sequences in the sample, around 30% were seen once. Source material: tumor tissue. These receptors all come from a male donor with retroperitoneal liposarcoma.

This clonotype appeared a few times. The rearrangement uses TRBV6-4 and TRBJ2-6, with D possibly being TRBD1 (5 bases). The CDR3 consists of 14 residues. The V gene lost 6 bases and the J gene lost 3 bases, with 9 bases spanning the gap. The germline V gene has CDR1 MRHNA and CDR2 SNTAGT. CDR3 sequence (DNA): TGTGCCAGCAGCAACAGGTTTGGGGCCAACGTCCTGACTTTC. It specifies CASSNRFGANVLTF.

This clonotype is large (0.1 to 1%) in the sample. This chain links TRBV6-1 with TRBJ2-1; D possibly corresponds to TRBD2 (6 bases). Germline V gene sequence: CDR1 MNHNS, CDR2 SASEGT. The CDR3 totals 13 residues. V lost 2 bases and J lost 13, with 15 bases in between. CDR3 loop: CASSEREQETQFF. The CDR3 DNA sequence: TGTGCCAGCAGTGAACGGGAGCAAGAGACCCAGTTCTTC.

This clonotype rates as medium-sized. The J gene is TRBJ2-1, the V gene TRBV7-2; 9 positions match TRBD2. Germline V gene lookup returns CDR1 SGHTA and CDR2 FQGNSA. This CDR3 has 14 amino acids. With V trimmed by 3 bases and J by 10 bases, 7 bases remained unmatched. CDR3 coding DNA: TGTGCCAGCAGCTTTAGCGGGAGCACCTACGAGCAGTTCTTC. This codes for CASSFSGSTYEQFF. The variable domain in full, completed from reference TRBV7-2 and TRBJ2-1, reads GAGVSQSPSNKVTEKGKDVELRCDPISGHTALYWYRQSLGQGLEFLIYFQGNSAPDKSGLPSDRFSAERTGGSVSTLTIQRTQQEDSAVYLCASSFSGSTYEQFFGPGTRLTVL.

The gene calls are TRBV10-3 and TRBJ2-3; maybe TRBD1 (5 bases). The better agreement between TRBJ2-7 and the DNA end casts doubt on the J call. This CDR3 is 15 amino acids long. Looked up from germline, CDR1 is ENHRY and CDR2 is SYGVKD. CDR3 region: CAISVLRQGTYEQYF. For the CDR3, the DNA is TGTGCCATCAGTGTATTAAGGCAGGGCACCTACGAGCAGTACTTC.

J is TRBJ1-1 and V is TRBV6-1, with 8 bases that match TRBD1. The ends lost 9 bases at V and 0 bases at J; junction bases unmatched: 6. The CDR3 has 14 residues. Germline values: CDR1 MNHNS, CDR2 SASEGT. The CDR3 is CARAGQGMNTEAFF. CDR3 bases: TGTGCCAGGGCCGGACAGGGAATGAACACTGAAGCTTTCTTT.

This clonotype was counted many times. The rearrangement links TRBV7-2 to TRBJ1-2; a weak D match, TRBD1 (5 bases). The germline V gene encodes CDR1 SGHTA and CDR2 FQGNSA. V was pared by 1 base and J by 0 bases, with 18 bases between. The CDR3 spans 18 residues. Written as DNA, the CDR3 is TGTGCCAGCAGCTTAGGTTCGCAGGGCCGGACCCCTAACTATGGCTACACCTTC. This sequence encodes CASSLGSQGRTPNYGYTF.

This clonotype was recorded a few times. The J gene is TRBJ2-1, the V gene TRBV7-3, with 9 bases matching TRBD2. Germline V gene sequence: CDR1 SGHTA, CDR2 FQGTGA. The J segment lost 3 bases and the V segment lost 5 bases, leaving 8 bases of the junction unmatched. CDR3 length equals 16 residues. DNA of the CDR3: TGTGCCAGCAGCGTCCTCAGCGGGGGGCACTACAATGAGCAGTTCTTC. Protein product: CASSVLSGGHYNEQFF. The variable domain in full, with the rest retrieved from reference TRBV7-3 and TRBJ2-1, is GAGVSQTPSNKVTEKGKYVELRCDPISGHTALYWYRQSLGQGPEFLIYFQGTGAADDSGLPNDRFFAVRPEGSVSTLKIQRTERGDSAVYLCASSVLSGGHYNEQFFGPGTRLTVL.

The genes are TRBV6-1 and TRBJ2-1, with D perhaps TRBD1 (6 bases). Between the trimmed V and J ends, which lost 2 bases and 7 bases, there was a span of 6 bases. This CDR3 comprises 12 residues. From germline, CDR1 is MNHNS and CDR2 SASEGT. The CDR3 loop is CASSEQGNEQFF. CDR3 DNA: TGTGCCAGCAGTGAACAGGGGAATGAGCAGTTCTTC.

By sample share, this clonotype is medium-sized. This chain joins TRBV7-6 and TRBJ2-1; D not certain. The J call is in doubt because the DNA end fits TRBJ2-7 better. Germline lookup yields CDR1 SGHVS and CDR2 FNYEAQ. This CDR3 has 16 residues. The CDR3 region is CASSSPTFDFYNEQYF. The CDR3 nucleotides are TGTGCCAGCAGCTCACCGACTTTCGACTTTTACAATGAGCAGTACTTC.

Points on this clonotype: At one end the junction does not follow the germline gene, possibly because of a read error. The chain links TRBV6-1 to TRBJ1-6; possible D gene TRBD1, 5 bases. Looked up from germline, CDR1 is MNHNS and CDR2 is SASEGT. This CDR3 is 14 amino acids long. CDR3 region: CASSEVRGRSPLHF. The CDR3 DNA follows: TGTGCTAGCAGTGAAGTCCGGGGCCGTTCACCCCTCCACTTT.

Only a few counts were recorded for this clonotype. The chain carries TRBV7-6 and TRBJ1-2; 7 nucleotides agree with TRBD1. Germline lookup yields CDR1 SGHVS and CDR2 FNYEAQ. V lost 5 bases and J lost 7; bases outside the gene matches: 13. CDR3 size: 15 residues. In nucleotides, the CDR3 is TGTGCCAGCAGCCCAATCGACAGGGCGTGGGGTGGCTACACCTTC. It specifies CASSPIDRAWGGYTF.

V is TRBV25-1 and J is TRBJ2-3, with 12 bases aligning to TRBD1. Germline CDR1 is MGHDK and CDR2 is SYGVNS. There are 15 residues in the CDR3. The V and J ends lost 7 bases and 4 bases, in that order; junction bases with no gene match: 6. CDR3: CASTTGTGGPDTQYF. The CDR3 coding sequence is TGTGCCAGCACGACCGGGACAGGGGGCCCAGATACGCAGTATTTT.

Remarks on this clonotype: This may be a read error: a much more frequent sequence differs by one nucleotide. Given the absence of the conserved phenylalanine or tryptophan at the CDR3 end, a read error is likely. The chain is built from TRBV6-6 and TRBJ2-5; D remains ambiguous. Matching the DNA end better, TRBJ2-1 makes the J call doubtful. The CDR3 is 14 amino acids. Germline CDR1 and CDR2: MNHNY and SVGAGI (reference sequence). The CDR3 DNA is TGTGCCAGCAGTTACTTAGGCGGAACCTACGAGCAGTTCTGC. Translating it yields CASSYLGGTYEQFC.

V and J are TRBV7-8 and TRBJ2-3, with D unclear. Germline lookup yields CDR1 SGHVS and CDR2 FQNEAQ. The CDR3 totals 12 residues. Trimming shortened V by 8 bases and J by 0 bases, and 6 bases separated the two germline ends. For the CDR3, the DNA is TGTGCCAGCGGGCTTAGCACAGATACGCAGTATTTT. It is translated as CASGLSTDTQYF.

This clonotype was counted between two and nine times. The chain combines TRBV10-3 with TRBJ2-2, with D unclear. Trimming took off 3 bases at V and 4 bases at J, with 6 bases between the two ends. The CDR3 runs 13 residues. Germline V gene lookup returns CDR1 ENHRY and CDR2 SYGVKD. The CDR3 here is CAISDWSTGELFF. The DNA for the CDR3 is TGTGCCATCAGTGATTGGAGCACCGGGGAGCTGTTTTTT.

The CDR3 DNA reads TGTGCCAGCAGCTTAGGGCCGACAGGGGGCCAAGAGACCCAGTTCTTC. It codes for CASSLGPTGGQETQFF. The chain employs TRBV11-3 and TRBJ2-5; 10 bases line up with TRBD1. The better agreement between TRBJ2-1 and the DNA end casts doubt on the J call. The length of the CDR3 is 16 residues. Germline values: CDR1 SGHNT, CDR2 YENEEA.

Comments on this clonotype: A much larger clone sits a single nucleotide away, making a read error possible. V gene TRBV25-1 combines with J gene TRBJ1-1, with D unresolved. From germline, CDR1 is MGHDK and CDR2 SYGVNS. Trimming left V 8 bases short and J 12 bases short, with 22 bases between. This CDR3 is built from 13 residues. CDR3 sequence (DNA): TGTGCCAGCGGTTCGTCATCGCCACGGCGATCTTTCTTT. Translated, it gives CASGSSSPRRSFF.

The chain combines TRBV7-6 with TRBJ1-1, with D possibly being TRBD1 (5 bases). Germline V gene data show CDR1 as SGHVS and CDR2 as FNYEAQ. This CDR3 spans 14 amino acids. V shed 6 bases and J shed 1 base, with 12 bases lying between them. CDR3 nucleotide sequence: TGTGCCAGCAGTTACCTCGGGGGGAACACTGAAGCTTTCTTT. Translation: CASSYLGGNTEAFF.

By proportion, this clonotype is medium-sized. The V call is TRBV6-1, the J call TRBJ1-2, with D possibly being TRBD1 (6 bases). This CDR3 has 14 amino acids. V dropped 2 bases and J dropped 6 bases, with 13 bases sitting between them. CDR1 MNHNS and CDR2 SASEGT come from the germline V gene. The CDR3 here is CASSEYTGLDGYTF. The CDR3 DNA follows: TGTGCCAGCAGTGAATATACAGGGTTAGATGGCTACACCTTC.

Only a few counts were recorded for this clonotype. The chain couples TRBV4-1 to TRBJ2-3, with TRBD1 identical over 9 bases. CDR1 and CDR2 from the germline V gene are MGHRA and YSYEKL. The CDR3 sequence is 16 residues long. V lost 1 base to trimming and J lost 5 bases; unmatched junction nucleotides: 7. For the CDR3, the DNA is TGCGCCAGCAGCCAAGCGAGGGGACAGGGTATAGATACGCAGTATTTT. It yields the protein CASSQARGQGIDTQYF.

The chain carries TRBV12-3 or TRBV12-4 and TRBJ1-5; D gene ambiguous. The V and J ends lost 2 bases and 0 bases respectively, with 2 bases between them. The CDR3 length is 13 residues. CDR3 coding DNA: TGTGCCAGCAGTTTATTTAGCAATCAGCCCCAGCATTTT. This codes for CASSLFSNQPQHF.

V usage is TRBV10-1 and J usage is TRBJ2-4; D gene ambiguous. The CDR3 runs 16 residues. The germline V gene has CDR1 WNHNN and CDR2 SYGVQD (reference sequence). Trimming took off 0 bases at V and 13 bases at J, with 22 bases between the two ends. The DNA of the CDR3 is TGCGCCAGCAGTGAGTCAGTACCCCTCGGCTACAATGAGCAGTACTTC. It is translated as CASSESVPLGYNEQYF.

V and J are TRBV27 and TRBJ2-4; tentatively, D is TRBD2 (6 bases). The last part of the DNA fits TRBJ2-7 better; the J call may be wrong. Germline V gene lookup returns CDR1 MNHEY and CDR2 SMNVEV (reference sequence). The CDR3 spans 13 residues. The CDR3 sequence: CASRTTGWNEQYF. The CDR3 DNA reads TGTGCCAGCCGGACTACTGGCTGGAACGAGCAGTACTTC.

This clonotype has just a few counts. The CDR3 region has the DNA TGTGCCAGCAGCTTTCGTCGGGAAAAACTGTTTTTT. It translates to CASSFRREKLFF. The rearrangement links TRBV7-2 to TRBJ1-4; D unresolved. V was pared by 3 bases and J by 8 bases, with 7 bases between. The CDR3 has 12 residues. Germline CDR1 is SGHTA and CDR2 is FQGNSA.

The CDR3 loop reads CASMTGTSGRHEQFF. The DNA for the CDR3 is TGTGCCAGCATGACCGGGACTAGCGGGAGGCATGAGCAGTTCTTC. The rearrangement joins TRBV6-2 or TRBV6-3 to TRBJ2-1, with 15 nucleotides matching TRBD2. J lost 8 bases, V lost 7 bases, and 6 bases had no gene match. CDR1 and CDR2 (germline): MNHEY, SVGEGT. The CDR3 spans 15 residues.

This clonotype was recorded at least ten times. Mismatch with germline at one junction end may stem from a read error. The rearrangement joins TRBV6-1 to TRBJ2-1; 10 nucleotides line up with TRBD2. The CDR3 runs to 13 residues. Germline V CDR1 and CDR2: MNHNS, SASEGT. The CDR3 region has the DNA TGTGCCAGCAGTGAAACCCGGGACCTAGCGGGAGACTTC. Its translation is CASSETRDLAGDF.

By its share, this clonotype is medium-sized. The CDR3 loop reads CASSYMKDTGTAFEQYF. The CDR3 DNA follows: TGTGCCAGCAGTTACATGAAAGATACCGGGACAGCTTTCGAGCAGTACTTC. This chain connects TRBV6-6 to TRBJ2-1; 7 bases fit TRBD1. The assigned J gene may be wrong: the sequence end matches TRBJ2-7 better. Germline-derived CDR1 and CDR2 are MNHNY and SVGAGI (reference sequence). The CDR3 contains 17 residues.